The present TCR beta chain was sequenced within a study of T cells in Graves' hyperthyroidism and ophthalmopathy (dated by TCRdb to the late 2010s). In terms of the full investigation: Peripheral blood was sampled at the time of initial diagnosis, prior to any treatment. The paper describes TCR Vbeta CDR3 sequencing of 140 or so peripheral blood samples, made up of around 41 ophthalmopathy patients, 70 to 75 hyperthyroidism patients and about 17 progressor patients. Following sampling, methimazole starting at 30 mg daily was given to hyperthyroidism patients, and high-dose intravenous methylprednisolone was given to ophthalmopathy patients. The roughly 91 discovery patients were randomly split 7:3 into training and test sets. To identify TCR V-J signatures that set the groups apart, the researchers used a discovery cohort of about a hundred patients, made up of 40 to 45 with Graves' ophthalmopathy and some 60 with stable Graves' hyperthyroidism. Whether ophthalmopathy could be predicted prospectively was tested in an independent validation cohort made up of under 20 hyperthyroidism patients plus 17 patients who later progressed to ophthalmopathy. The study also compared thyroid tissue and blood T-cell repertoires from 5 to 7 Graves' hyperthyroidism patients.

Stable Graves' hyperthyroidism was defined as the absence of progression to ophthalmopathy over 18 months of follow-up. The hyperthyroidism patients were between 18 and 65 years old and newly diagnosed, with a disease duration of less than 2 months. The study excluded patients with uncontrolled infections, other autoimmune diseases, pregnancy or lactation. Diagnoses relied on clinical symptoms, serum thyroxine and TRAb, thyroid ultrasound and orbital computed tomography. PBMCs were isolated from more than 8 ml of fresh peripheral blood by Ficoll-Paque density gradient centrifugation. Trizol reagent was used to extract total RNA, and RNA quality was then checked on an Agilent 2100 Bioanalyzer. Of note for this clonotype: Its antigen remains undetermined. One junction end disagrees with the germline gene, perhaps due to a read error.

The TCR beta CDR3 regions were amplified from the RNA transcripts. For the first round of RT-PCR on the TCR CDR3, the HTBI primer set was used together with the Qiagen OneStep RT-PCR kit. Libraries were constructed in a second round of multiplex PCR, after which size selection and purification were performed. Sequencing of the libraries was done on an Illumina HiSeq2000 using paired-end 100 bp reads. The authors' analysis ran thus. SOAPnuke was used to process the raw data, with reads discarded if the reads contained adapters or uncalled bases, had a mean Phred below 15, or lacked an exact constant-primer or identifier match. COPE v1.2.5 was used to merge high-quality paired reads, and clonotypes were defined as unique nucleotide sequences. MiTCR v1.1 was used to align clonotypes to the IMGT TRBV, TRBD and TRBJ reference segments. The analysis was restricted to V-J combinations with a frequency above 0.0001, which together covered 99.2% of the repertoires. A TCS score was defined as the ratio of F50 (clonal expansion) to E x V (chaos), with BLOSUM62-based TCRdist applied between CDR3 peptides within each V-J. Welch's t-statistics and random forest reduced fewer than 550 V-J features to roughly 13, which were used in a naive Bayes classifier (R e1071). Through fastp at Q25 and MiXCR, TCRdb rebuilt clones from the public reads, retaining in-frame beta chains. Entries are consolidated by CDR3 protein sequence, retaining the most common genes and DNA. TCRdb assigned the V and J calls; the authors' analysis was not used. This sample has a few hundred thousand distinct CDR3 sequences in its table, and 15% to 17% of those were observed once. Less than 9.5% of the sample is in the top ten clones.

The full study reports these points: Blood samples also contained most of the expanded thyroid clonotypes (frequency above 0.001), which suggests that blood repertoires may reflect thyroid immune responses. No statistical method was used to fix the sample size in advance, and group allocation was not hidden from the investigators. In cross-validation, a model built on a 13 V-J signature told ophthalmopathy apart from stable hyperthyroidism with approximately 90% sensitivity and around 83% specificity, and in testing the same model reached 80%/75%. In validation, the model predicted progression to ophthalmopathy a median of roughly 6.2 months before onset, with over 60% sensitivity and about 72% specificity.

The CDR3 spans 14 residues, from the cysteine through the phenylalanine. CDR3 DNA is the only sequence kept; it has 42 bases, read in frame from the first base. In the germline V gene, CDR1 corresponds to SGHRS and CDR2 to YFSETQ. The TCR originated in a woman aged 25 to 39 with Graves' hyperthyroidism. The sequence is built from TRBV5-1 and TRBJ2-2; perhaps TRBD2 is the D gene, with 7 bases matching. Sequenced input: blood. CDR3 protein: CASSTAGDTGKLFF. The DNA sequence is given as TGCGCCAGCAGCACCGCGGGGGACACCGGGAAGCTGTTTTTT. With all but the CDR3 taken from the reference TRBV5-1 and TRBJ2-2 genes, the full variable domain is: KAGVTQTPRYLIKTRGQQVTLSCSPISGHRSVSWYQQTPGQGLQFLFEYFSETQRNKGNFPGRFSGRQFSNSRSEMNVSTLELGDSALYLCASSTAGDTGKLFFGEGSRLTVL.